Presented here are 5 T cell receptor beta chains from one specimen sequenced in a study of radiotherapy plus CTLA-4 blockade in lung cancer. Some clones are missing from TCRdb's copy, which holds only in-frame ones; the method was immunoSEQ multiplex PCR. This sample has approximately 34,000 clones, with less than 75% found just once. The material was peripheral blood, obtained from a patient treated with radiotherapy plus ipilimumab. These TCRs come from a human donor with non-small cell lung cancer who had stable disease on radiotherapy plus ipilimumab.

About this clone itself: Other DNA sequences in the same sample also yield this CDR3. The chain uses TRBV5-1 and TRBJ2-2; D possibly uses TRBD1 or TRBD2 (5 bases each). In germline, CDR1 is SGHRS, CDR2 YFSETQ. There are 15 residues in the CDR3. V was shortened by 3 bases and J by 0 bases, with 9 bases between the two germline ends. The CDR3 sequence: CASSWDDTNTGELFF. As DNA, the CDR3 is TGCGCCAGCAGCTGGGACGACACGAACACCGGGGAGCTGTTTTTT.

The chain is built from TRBV15 and TRBJ1-1, with 9 positions matching TRBD1. The CDR3 spans 17 residues. Germline V CDR1 and CDR2: LNHNV, YYDKDF (reference sequence). With V trimmed by 2 bases and J by 5 bases, 12 bases remained unmatched. CDR3 sequence: CATSRQWTGARETEAFF. The CDR3 coding sequence is TGTGCCACCAGCAGACAGTGGACAGGGGCGAGAGAAACTGAAGCTTTCTTT.

This chain uses TRBV7-3 with TRBJ2-5; weak D call: TRBD2 (6 bases). Per the germline V gene, CDR1 is SGHTA and CDR2 is FQGTGA. V lost 5 bases to trimming and J lost 1 base, with 8 bases between them. The CDR3 is 13 residues long. This CDR3 is CASSPSAQETQYF. The CDR3 DNA reads TGTGCCAGCAGCCCTAGCGCCCAAGAGACCCAGTACTTC.

CDR3 residues: CASSPGEENYGYTF. CDR3 in DNA: TGTGCCAGCAGTCCAGGGGAGGAAAACTATGGCTACACCTTC. The chain links TRBV2 to TRBJ1-2, with D possibly TRBD1 on 6 matching bases. Per the germline V gene, CDR1 is SNHLY and CDR2 is FYNNEI. Trimming took off 5 bases at V and 2 bases at J, with 12 bases between the two ends. The CDR3 is 14 residues long.

V is TRBV6-1 and J is TRBJ2-3, with TRBD2 as a possible D gene (5 bases). CDR1 and CDR2 (germline): MNHNS, SASEGT. CDR3 length: 18 residues. V lost 4 bases and J lost 5, with 25 bases in between. CDR3 amino acids: CASSGASGMGTVGDTQYF. The CDR3 nucleotides are TGTGCCAGCAGTGGCGCCTCGGGGATGGGTACAGTCGGAGATACGCAGTATTTT.